This is a list of T cell receptor beta chains from one sample in a study of blood T cell repertoires in COVID-19. Clones were read by immunoSEQ multiplex PCR, and TCRdb kept only the in-frame ones, dropping some. The profile covers around 120,000 clones, with about nine tenths appearing a single time and approximately 7.9% taken by the ten largest. Sequenced: peripheral blood. Receptors originate from a man aged 65-85 years who had recovered from COVID-19. Both conserved end residues are part of each CDR3. A D gene is named only where the DNA matches it firmly. Only part of the rows carry a size: once, few, many, or a class if the clone is expanded.

TRBD1,TRBV5-4,TRBJ2-1,15,NA,CASSLGGQGDNEQFF,TGTGCCAGCAGCTTGGGGGGACAGGGTGACAATGAGCAGTTCTTC
NA,TRBV19,TRBJ1-5,13,NA,CASSIERGQPQHF,TGTGCCAGTAGTATAGAAAGGGGGCAGCCCCAGCATTTT
NA,TRBV5-1,TRBJ2-3,16,NA,CASSLAGGASTDTQYF,TGCGCCAGCAGCTTGGCCGGGGGTGCTAGCACAGATACGCAGTATTTT
NA,TRBV5-4,TRBJ1-1,15,NA,CASSLRTVVNTEAFF,TGTGCCAGCAGCTTAAGGACAGTGGTGAACACTGAAGCTTTCTTT
NA,TRBV5-1,TRBJ2-5,13,NA,CASSLKGDETQYF,TGCGCCAGCAGTCTTAAGGGGGATGAGACCCAGTACTTC
NA,TRBV3-1/TRBV3-2,TRBJ2-6,15,NA,CASSHNSPGANVLTF,TGTGCCAGCAGCCACAACAGTCCTGGGGCCAACGTCCTGACTTTC
TRBD1,TRBV3-1/TRBV3-2,TRBJ1-2,15,once,CASSQLGTESSGYTF,TGTGCCAGCAGCCAACTGGGGACAGAAAGTTCTGGCTACACCTTC
TRBD1,TRBV28,TRBJ1-2,16,NA,CASSSVPGQGDYGYTF,TGTGCCAGCAGTTCAGTCCCGGGACAGGGCGACTATGGCTACACCTTC
TRBD2,TRBV7-8,TRBJ2-3,15,NA,CASSYPAGEPFSADF,TGTGCCAGCAGCTACCCAGCGGGAGAACCCTTTTCGGCGGATTTT
NA,TRBV5-1,TRBJ2-3,13,NA,CASSLVPLDTQYF,TGCGCCAGCAGCCTAGTGCCCTTAGATACGCAGTATTTT
TRBD2,TRBV11-1,TRBJ2-1,15,NA,CASGEGRSSYNEQFF,TGTGCCAGCGGGGAGGGGCGGAGCTCCTACAATGAGCAGTTCTTC
NA,TRBV4-1,TRBJ2-7,13,NA,CASSQDPGNEQYF,TGCGCCAGCAGCCAAGATCCAGGCAACGAGCAGTACTTC
NA,TRBV10-1,TRBJ1-4,15,few,CASRTMGRANEKLFF,TGCGCCAGCCGTACTATGGGGAGGGCTAATGAAAAACTGTTTTTT
TRBD1,TRBV25-1,TRBJ2-3,15,NA,CASSERTGSTDTQYF,TGTGCCAGCAGTGAACGGACAGGGAGCACAGATACGCAGTATTTT
TRBD1,TRBV5-1,TRBJ2-1,15,NA,CASRNRDRGHNEQFF,TGCGCCAGCAGGAACCGGGACAGGGGGCACAATGAGCAGTTCTTC
NA,TRBV5-4,TRBJ1-4,18,few,CASSLEQVPFRYEGKLFF,TGTGCCAGCAGCTTAGAGCAGGTCCCTTTTAGGTATGAGGGAAAACTGTTTTTT
NA,TRBV6-4,TRBJ2-2,17,NA,CATNNRQAVTNTGELFF,TGTGCCACCAACAACCGACAGGCCGTGACGAACACCGGGGAGCTGTTTTTT
NA,TRBV27,TRBJ1-5,15,NA,CASSLSAIGVQPQHF,TGTGCCAGCAGTCTCTCCGCCATCGGAGTGCAGCCCCAGCATTTT
TRBD1,TRBV10-3,TRBJ1-1,15,NA,CATGQGLLMNTEAFF,TGTGCCACCGGACAGGGGCTTCTCATGAACACTGAAGCTTTCTTT
NA,TRBV5-1,TRBJ2-2,14,NA,CASSQLLDTGELFF,TGCGCCAGCAGCCAGCTCCTAGACACCGGGGAGCTGTTTTTT
NA,TRBV7-2,TRBJ2-5,15,NA,CASSFKLGSSETQYF,TGTGCCAGCAGCTTTAAGCTGGGCTCCTCAGAGACCCAGTACTTC
NA,TRBV6-2/TRBV6-3,TRBJ1-1,15,once,CASSFAGFRNTEAFF,TGTGCCAGCAGTTTCGCAGGGTTTAGGAACACTGAAGCTTTCTTT
NA,TRBV2,TRBJ1-5,14,once,CASSERVRNQPQHF,TGTGCCAGCAGTGAACGAGTTCGCAATCAGCCCCAGCATTTT
NA,TRBV12-3/TRBV12-4,TRBJ2-7,11,NA,CASSRGGEQYF,TGTGCCAGCAGTAGAGGTGGCGAGCAGTACTTC
NA,TRBV12-1,TRBJ1-5,16,NA,CASSLSTTGSNQPQHF,TGTGCCAGCAGTCTTTCCACAACAGGGAGCAATCAGCCCCAGCATTTT
NA,TRBV5-5,TRBJ2-1,16,once,CASSLNVGLYYNEQFF,TGTGCCAGCAGCTTGAATGTAGGACTATACTACAATGAGCAGTTCTTC
TRBD2,TRBV7-9,TRBJ2-1,15,NA,CASSLGTSGNNEQFF,TGTGCCAGCAGCTTAGGGACTAGCGGGAACAATGAGCAGTTCTTC
TRBD1,TRBV2,TRBJ1-5,13,once,CASRGQLNQPQHF,TGTGCCAGCAGGGGACAGCTCAATCAGCCCCAGCATTTT
NA,TRBV4-1,TRBJ2-4,16,NA,CASSPLGELAKNIQYF,TGCGCCAGCAGCCCCCTCGGGGAGTTAGCCAAAAACATTCAGTACTTC
TRBD1,TRBV3-1/TRBV3-2,TRBJ2-4,13,NA,CASSQGRGSIQYF,TGTGCCAGCAGCCAAGGCAGGGGGAGCATTCAGTACTTC
NA,TRBV12-3/TRBV12-4,TRBJ1-1,13,NA,CASSFSPYTEAFF,TGTGCCAGCAGTTTTTCCCCCTACACTGAAGCTTTCTTT
TRBD1,TRBV7-2,TRBJ2-7,15,NA,CASSPTPGQGYEQYF,TGTGCCAGCAGCCCCACACCGGGACAGGGCTACGAGCAGTACTTC
TRBD2,TRBV25-1,TRBJ2-1,12,NA,CASSSGKGEQFF,TGTGCCAGCAGCAGCGGGAAGGGCGAGCAGTTCTTC
NA,TRBV7-2,TRBJ2-1,15,NA,CASSLSGFSYNEQFF,TGTGCCAGCAGCTTAAGCGGGTTCTCCTACAATGAGCAGTTCTTC
NA,TRBV28,TRBJ1-6,16,NA,CASTLPEGGYNSPLHF,TGTGCCAGCACCCTTCCTGAGGGTGGCTATAATTCACCCCTCCACTTT
NA,TRBV5-1,TRBJ2-2,17,NA,CASSQLRATSNTGELFF,TGCGCCAGCAGCCAGCTGAGGGCGACTTCCAACACCGGGGAGCTGTTTTTT
NA,TRBV5-1,TRBJ2-3,15,NA,CASSLTMAGADTQYF,TGCGCCAGCAGCTTGACGATGGCGGGTGCAGATACGCAGTATTTT
NA,TRBV21-1,TRBJ2-1,18,NA,CASSKVLTSGGTYNEQFF,TGTGCCAGCAGCAAAGTTCTTACTAGCGGGGGGACGTACAATGAGCAGTTCTTC
TRBD1,TRBV18,TRBJ2-1,16,NA,CASSQPGQGSIDEQFF,TGTGCCAGCTCACAACCGGGACAGGGGTCGATCGATGAGCAGTTCTTC
NA,TRBV7-6,TRBJ1-5,17,few,CASSHSMDGESNQPQHF,TGTGCCAGCAGCCACAGCATGGATGGGGAGAGCAATCAGCCCCAGCATTTT
TRBD1,TRBV2,TRBJ2-7,14,NA,CASIRTGSSYEQYF,TGTGCCAGCATCCGGACAGGGAGCTCCTACGAGCAGTACTTC
TRBD1,TRBV7-8,TRBJ2-3,15,NA,CASSLAANRGDTQYF,TGTGCCAGCAGCTTAGCGGCCAACAGGGGGGATACGCAGTATTTT
TRBD2,TRBV9,TRBJ2-1,17,NA,CASSVGASGRGKYEQFF,TGTGCCAGCAGCGTAGGGGCTAGCGGGAGGGGGAAGTATGAGCAGTTCTTC
NA,TRBV29-1,TRBJ2-7,12,NA,CSAGQGHYEQYF,TGCAGCGCCGGGCAGGGCCACTACGAGCAGTACTTC
TRBD2,TRBV7-2,TRBJ2-7,13,NA,CASSSSSGGEQYF,TGTGCCAGCAGCTCTTCTAGCGGAGGCGAGCAGTACTTC
TRBD1,TRBV30,TRBJ1-1,11,NA,CASRDSFDAFF,TGTGCCTCCCGGGACAGCTTTGACGCTTTCTTT
TRBD1,TRBV28,TRBJ2-1,17,NA,CASSYVPGTGWWTEQFF,TGTGCCAGCAGCTATGTACCCGGGACAGGGTGGTGGACTGAGCAGTTCTTC
NA,TRBV3-1/TRBV3-2,TRBJ2-5,14,NA,CASSQGVGEETQYF,TGTGCCAGCAGCCAAGGTGTCGGGGAAGAGACCCAGTACTTC
NA,TRBV7-9,TRBJ1-1,17,NA,CASSSAAGDTPDTEAFF,TGTGCCAGCAGCTCCGCGGCAGGGGATACCCCAGACACTGAAGCTTTCTTT
NA,TRBV3-1/TRBV3-2,TRBJ2-7,14,NA,CASSQGGGGHEQYF,TGTGCCAGCAGCCAAGGAGGAGGGGGCCACGAGCAGTACTTC
NA,TRBV5-1,TRBJ1-2,14,NA,CASSPRLTGYGYTF,TGCGCCAGCAGCCCCCGACTGACAGGTTATGGCTACACCTTC
NA,TRBV28,TRBJ1-2,13,NA,CASSTPGGDGYTF,TGTGCCAGCAGTACACCGGGTGGCGATGGCTACACCTTC
TRBD2,TRBV15,TRBJ2-7,15,once,CATSRGLAGGYEQYF,TGTGCCACCAGCAGGGGGCTAGCGGGAGGCTACGAGCAGTACTTC
NA,TRBV6-5,TRBJ1-2,15,NA,CASSYRIQGDYGYTF,TGTGCCAGCAGTTACCGAATACAGGGAGACTATGGCTACACCTTC
TRBD1,TRBV28,TRBJ2-7,16,NA,CASSLVGDRGLYEQYF,TGTGCCAGCAGTTTAGTGGGGGACAGGGGCCTCTACGAGCAGTACTTC
NA,TRBV28,TRBJ1-2,16,NA,CASTLFGGRISYGYTF,TGTGCCAGCACCCTATTTGGGGGCCGGATTTCTTATGGCTACACCTTC
NA,TRBV29-1,TRBJ2-1,11,NA,CSVVPVREQFF,TGCAGCGTTGTACCGGTCCGTGAGCAGTTCTTC
TRBD1,TRBV2,TRBJ1-6,14,NA,CASRDRGGNSPLHF,TGTGCCAGCAGGGACAGGGGTGGTAATTCACCCCTCCACTTT
NA,TRBV5-4,TRBJ1-2,14,NA,CASSLGGEGGGYTF,TGTGCCAGCAGCTTGGGAGGAGAAGGAGGTGGCTACACCTTC